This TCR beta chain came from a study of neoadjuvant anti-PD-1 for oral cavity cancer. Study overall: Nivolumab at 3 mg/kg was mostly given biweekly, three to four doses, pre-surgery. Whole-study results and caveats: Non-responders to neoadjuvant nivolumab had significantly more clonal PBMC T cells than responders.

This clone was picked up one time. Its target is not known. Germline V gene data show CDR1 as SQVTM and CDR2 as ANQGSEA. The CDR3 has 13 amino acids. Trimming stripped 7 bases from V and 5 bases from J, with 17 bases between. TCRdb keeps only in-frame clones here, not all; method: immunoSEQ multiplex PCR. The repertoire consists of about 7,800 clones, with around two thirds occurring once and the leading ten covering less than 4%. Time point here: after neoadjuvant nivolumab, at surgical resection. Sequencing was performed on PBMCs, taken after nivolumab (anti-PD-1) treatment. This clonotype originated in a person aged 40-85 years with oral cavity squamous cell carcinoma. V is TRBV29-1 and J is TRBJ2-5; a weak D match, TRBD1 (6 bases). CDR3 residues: CSAGAGVWETQYF. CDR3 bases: TGCAGCGCCGGGGCAGGGGTGTGGGAGACCCAGTACTTC. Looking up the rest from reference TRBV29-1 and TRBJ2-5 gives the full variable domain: SAVISQKPSRDICQRGTSLTIQCQVDSQVTMMFWYRQQPGQSLTLIATANQGSEATYESGFVIDKFPISRPNLTFSTLTVSNMSPEDSSIYLCSAGAGVWETQYFGPGTRLLVL.